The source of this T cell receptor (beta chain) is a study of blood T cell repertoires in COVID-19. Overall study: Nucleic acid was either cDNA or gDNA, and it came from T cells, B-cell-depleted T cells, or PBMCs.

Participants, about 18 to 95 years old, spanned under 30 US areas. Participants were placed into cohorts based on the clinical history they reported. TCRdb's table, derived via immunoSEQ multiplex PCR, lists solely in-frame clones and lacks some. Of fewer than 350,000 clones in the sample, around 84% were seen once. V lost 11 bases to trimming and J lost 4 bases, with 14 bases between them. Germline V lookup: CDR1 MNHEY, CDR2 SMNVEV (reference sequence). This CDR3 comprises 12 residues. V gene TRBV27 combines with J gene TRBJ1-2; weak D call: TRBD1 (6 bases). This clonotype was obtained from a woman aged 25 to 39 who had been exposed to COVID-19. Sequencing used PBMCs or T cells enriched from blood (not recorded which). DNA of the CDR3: TGTGCCTCCCGGGGGGCGGCCTATGGCTACACCTTC. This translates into CASRGAAYGYTF.